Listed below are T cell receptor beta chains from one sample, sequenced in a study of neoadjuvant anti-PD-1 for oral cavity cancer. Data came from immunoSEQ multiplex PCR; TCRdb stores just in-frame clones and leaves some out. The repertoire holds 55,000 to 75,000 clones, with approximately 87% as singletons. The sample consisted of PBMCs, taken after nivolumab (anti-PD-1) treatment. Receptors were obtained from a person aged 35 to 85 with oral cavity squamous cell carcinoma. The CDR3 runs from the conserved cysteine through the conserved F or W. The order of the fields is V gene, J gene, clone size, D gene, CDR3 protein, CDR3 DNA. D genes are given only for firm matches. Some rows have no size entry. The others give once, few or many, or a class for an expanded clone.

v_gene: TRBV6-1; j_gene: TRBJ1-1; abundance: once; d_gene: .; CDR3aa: CASSELLGASGAFF; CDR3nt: TGTGCCAGCAGTGAACTCTTGGGGGCTTCTGGAGCTTTCTTT
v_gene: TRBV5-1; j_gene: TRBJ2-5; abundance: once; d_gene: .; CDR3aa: CASSLDRHGTQYF; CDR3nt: TGCGCCAGCAGCTTGGATCGGCACGGGACCCAGTACTTC
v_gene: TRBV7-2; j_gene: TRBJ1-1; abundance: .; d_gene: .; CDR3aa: CASSLQYSLTEAFF; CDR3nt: TGTGCCAGCAGCTTACAATACTCGCTCACTGAAGCTTTCTTT
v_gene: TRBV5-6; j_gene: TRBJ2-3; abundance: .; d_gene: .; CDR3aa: CASRRGGRANPDTQYF; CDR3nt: TGTGCCAGCAGGAGGGGGGGTCGGGCGAACCCAGATACGCAGTATTTT
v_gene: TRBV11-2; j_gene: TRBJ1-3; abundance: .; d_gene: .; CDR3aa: CASSSRGFGNTIYF; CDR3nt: TGTGCCAGCAGCTCCCGTGGGTTTGGAAACACCATATATTTT
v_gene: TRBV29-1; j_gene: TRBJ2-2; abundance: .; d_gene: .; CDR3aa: CSVAGLNTGELFF; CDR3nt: TGCAGCGTTGCAGGACTCAACACCGGGGAGCTGTTTTTT
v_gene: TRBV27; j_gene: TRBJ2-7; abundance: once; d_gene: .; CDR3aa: CASSLGRVYEQYF; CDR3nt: TGTGCCAGCAGTTTGGGTAGGGTCTACGAGCAGTACTTC
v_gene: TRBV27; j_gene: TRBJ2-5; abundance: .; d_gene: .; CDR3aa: CASTSFGSLGFGTQYF; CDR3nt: TGTGCCAGCACCTCTTTTGGCAGTCTAGGGTTTGGGACCCAGTACTTC
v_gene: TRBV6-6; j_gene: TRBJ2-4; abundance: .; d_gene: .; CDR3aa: CASSPPGREWNIQYF; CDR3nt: TGTGCCAGCAGCCCCCCCGGACGGGAGTGGAACATTCAGTACTTC
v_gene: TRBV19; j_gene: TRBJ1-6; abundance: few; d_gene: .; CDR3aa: CASNNPGSSYNSPLHF; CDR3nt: TGTGCCAGTAATAACCCGGGGAGCTCCTATAATTCACCCCTCCACTTT
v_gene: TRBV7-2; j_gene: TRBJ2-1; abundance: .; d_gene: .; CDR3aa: CASSLAGGPYNEQFF; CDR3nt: TGTGCCAGCAGCTTAGCGGGGGGGCCTTACAATGAGCAGTTCTTC
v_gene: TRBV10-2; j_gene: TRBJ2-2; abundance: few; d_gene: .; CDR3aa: CASSESWTVNTGELFF; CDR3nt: TGCGCCAGCAGTGAGTCTTGGACAGTGAACACCGGGGAGCTGTTTTTT
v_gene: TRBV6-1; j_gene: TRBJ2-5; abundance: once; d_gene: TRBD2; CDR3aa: CASAPGGSGRETQYF; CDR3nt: TGTGCCAGCGCACCAGGGGGTAGCGGGAGAGAGACCCAGTACTTC
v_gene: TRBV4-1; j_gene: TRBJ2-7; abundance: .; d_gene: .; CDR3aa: CASSQGVRDNEQYF; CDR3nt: TGCGCCAGCAGCCAAGGCGTCAGGGATAACGAGCAGTACTTC
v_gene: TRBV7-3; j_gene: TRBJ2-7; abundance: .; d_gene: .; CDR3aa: CASSLGGRGSEQYF; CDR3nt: TGTGCCAGCAGCTTAGGGGGTAGAGGGAGCGAGCAGTACTTC
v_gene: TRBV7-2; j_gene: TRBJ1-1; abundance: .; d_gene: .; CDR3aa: CASSQEASPLTEAFF; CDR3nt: TGTGCCAGCAGCCAGGAGGCCAGCCCTCTCACTGAAGCTTTCTTT
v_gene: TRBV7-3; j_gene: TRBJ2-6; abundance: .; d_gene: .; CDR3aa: CASSLQGAITGANVLTF; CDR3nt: TGTGCCAGCAGCTTGCAGGGAGCTATCACTGGGGCCAACGTCCTGACTTTC
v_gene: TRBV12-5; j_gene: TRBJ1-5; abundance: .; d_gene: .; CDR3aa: CASGPYRGQPQHF; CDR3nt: TGTGCTAGTGGTCCGTATAGGGGTCAGCCCCAGCATTTT
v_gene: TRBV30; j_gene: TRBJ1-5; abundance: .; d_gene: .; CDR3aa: CAWSVGGGSNQPQHF; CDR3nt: TGTGCCTGGAGTGTCGGGGGAGGTAGCAATCAGCCCCAGCATTTT
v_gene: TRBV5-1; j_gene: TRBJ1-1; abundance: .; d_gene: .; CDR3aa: CASSRLGLNTEAFF; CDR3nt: TGCGCCAGCAGCCGACTAGGGTTGAACACTGAAGCTTTCTTT
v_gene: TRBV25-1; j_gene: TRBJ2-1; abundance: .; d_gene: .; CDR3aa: CASSGTGPESYNEQFF; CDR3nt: TGTGCCAGCAGTGGAACAGGGCCCGAATCCTACAATGAGCAGTTCTTC
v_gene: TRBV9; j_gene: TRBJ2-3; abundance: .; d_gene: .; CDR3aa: CASSVGETSTDTQYF; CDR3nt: TGTGCCAGCAGCGTAGGAGAAACTAGCACAGATACGCAGTATTTT
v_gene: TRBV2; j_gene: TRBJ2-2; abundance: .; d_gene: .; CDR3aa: CASSTDWTGELFF; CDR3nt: TGTGCCAGCAGCACCGACTGGACCGGGGAGCTGTTTTTT
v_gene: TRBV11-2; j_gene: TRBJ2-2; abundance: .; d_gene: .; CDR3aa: CASTPPGLRNTGELFF; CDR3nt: TGTGCCAGCACGCCCCCGGGACTTAGGAACACCGGGGAGCTGTTTTTT
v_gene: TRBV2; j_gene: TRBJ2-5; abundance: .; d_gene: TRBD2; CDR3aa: CASLTSAQETQYF; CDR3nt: TGTGCCAGCCTGACTAGCGCGCAAGAGACCCAGTACTTC
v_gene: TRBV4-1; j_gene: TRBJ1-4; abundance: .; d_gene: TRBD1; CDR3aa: CASSQGQLNEKLFF; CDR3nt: TGCGCCAGCAGCCAGGGACAGCTTAATGAAAAACTGTTTTTT
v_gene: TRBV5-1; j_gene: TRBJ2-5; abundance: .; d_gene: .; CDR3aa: CASRPSFKETQYF; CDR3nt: TGCGCCAGCCGACCGAGCTTCAAAGAGACCCAGTACTTC
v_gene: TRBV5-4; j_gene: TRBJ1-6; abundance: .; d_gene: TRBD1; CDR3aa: CASTPGQGYNSPLHF; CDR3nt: TGTGCCAGCACCCCGGGACAGGGATATAATTCACCCCTCCACTTT
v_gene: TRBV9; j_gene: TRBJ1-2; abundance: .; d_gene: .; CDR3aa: CASSVARNYGYTF; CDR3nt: TGTGCCAGCAGCGTAGCCAGGAACTATGGCTACACCTTC
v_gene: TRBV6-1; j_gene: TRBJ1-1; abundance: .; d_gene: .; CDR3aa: CASRPGKGTEAFF; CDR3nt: TGTGCCAGCAGGCCCGGGAAGGGCACTGAAGCTTTCTTT
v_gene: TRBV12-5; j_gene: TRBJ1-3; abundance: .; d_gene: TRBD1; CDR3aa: CASGLVRVFGQGVFGNTIYF; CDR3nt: TGTGCTAGTGGTTTGGTACGAGTATTTGGACAGGGGGTTTTCGGAAACACCATATATTTT
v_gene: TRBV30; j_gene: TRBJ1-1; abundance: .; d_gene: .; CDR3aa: CAWSRQNTEAFF; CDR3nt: TGTGCCTGGAGTCGACAGAACACTGAAGCTTTCTTT
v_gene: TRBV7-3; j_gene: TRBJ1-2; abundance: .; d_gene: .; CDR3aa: CASSSPDKYGYTF; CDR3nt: TGTGCCAGCAGCTCACCGGACAAGTATGGCTACACCTTC
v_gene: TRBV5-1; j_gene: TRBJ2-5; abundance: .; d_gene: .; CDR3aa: CANQLTQYF; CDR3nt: TGCGCCAACCAGCTAACCCAGTACTTC
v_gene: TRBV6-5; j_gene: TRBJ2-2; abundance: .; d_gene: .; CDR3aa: CASAVSGNTGELFF; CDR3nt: TGTGCCAGCGCCGTTAGTGGCAACACCGGGGAGCTGTTTTTT
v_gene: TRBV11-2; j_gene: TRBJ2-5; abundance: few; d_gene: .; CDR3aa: CASSGWATGFQETQYF; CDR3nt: TGTGCCAGCAGCGGGTGGGCTACAGGGTTTCAAGAGACCCAGTACTTC
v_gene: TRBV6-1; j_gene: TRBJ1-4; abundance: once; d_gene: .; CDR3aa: CASSEMGGGEKLFF; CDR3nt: TGTGCCAGCAGTGAAATGGGGGGCGGTGAAAAACTGTTTTTT
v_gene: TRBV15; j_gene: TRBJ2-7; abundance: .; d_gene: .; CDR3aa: CATSYSTVSEQYF; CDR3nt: TGTGCCACCAGCTATAGTACAGTCTCCGAGCAGTACTTC
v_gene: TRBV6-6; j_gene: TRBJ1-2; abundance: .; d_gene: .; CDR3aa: CASRTDYGYTF; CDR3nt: TGTGCCAGCAGAACAGACTATGGCTACACCTTC
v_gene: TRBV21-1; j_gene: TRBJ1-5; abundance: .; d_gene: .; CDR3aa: CASSEPGEGQPQHF; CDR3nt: TGTGCCAGCAGCGAACCCGGGGAGGGGCAGCCCCAGCATTTT
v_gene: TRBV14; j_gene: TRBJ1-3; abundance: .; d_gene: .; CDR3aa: CASSPQTGTSGNTIYF; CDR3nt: TGTGCCAGCAGCCCGCAGACAGGTACCTCTGGAAACACCATATATTTT
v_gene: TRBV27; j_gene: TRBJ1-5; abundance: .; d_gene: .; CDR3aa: CASSLWGTLQPQHF; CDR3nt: TGTGCCAGCAGTTTATGGGGGACCCTACAGCCCCAGCATTTT
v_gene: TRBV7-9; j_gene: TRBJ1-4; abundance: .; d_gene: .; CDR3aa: CARDFPAWDEKLFF; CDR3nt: TGTGCCAGGGACTTCCCGGCGTGGGATGAAAAACTGTTTTTT
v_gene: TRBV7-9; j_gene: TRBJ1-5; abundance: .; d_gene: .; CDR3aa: CASGSGNSNQPQHF; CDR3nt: TGTGCCAGCGGGTCGGGTAATAGCAATCAGCCCCAGCATTTT
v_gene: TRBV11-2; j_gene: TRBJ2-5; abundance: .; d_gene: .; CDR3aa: CASRGRGKQETQYF; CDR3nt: TGTGCCAGCAGAGGACGGGGGAAACAAGAGACCCAGTACTTC
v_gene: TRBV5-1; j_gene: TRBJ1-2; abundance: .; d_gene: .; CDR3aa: CASSLAGGSGYTF; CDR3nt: TGCGCCAGCAGCTTGGCCGGGGGAAGTGGCTACACCTTC
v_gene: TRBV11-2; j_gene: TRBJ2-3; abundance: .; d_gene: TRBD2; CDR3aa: CASSLFLGAGGSTDTQYF; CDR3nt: TGTGCCAGCAGCTTATTTTTAGGAGCGGGAGGGAGCACAGATACGCAGTATTTT
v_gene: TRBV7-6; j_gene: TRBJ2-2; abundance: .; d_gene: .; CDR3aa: CASSLGQLTGELFF; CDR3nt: TGTGCCAGCAGCTTAGGACAGCTGACCGGGGAGCTGTTTTTT
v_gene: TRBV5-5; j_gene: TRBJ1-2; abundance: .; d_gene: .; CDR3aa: CASSLFIDGYTF; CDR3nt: TGTGCCAGCAGCTTGTTCATCGATGGCTACACCTTC
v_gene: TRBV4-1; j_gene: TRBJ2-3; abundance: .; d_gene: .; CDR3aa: CASSQARGGQADTQYF; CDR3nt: TGCGCCAGCAGCCAAGCGAGGGGGGGCCAGGCAGATACGCAGTATTTT